What follows are 26 T cell receptor beta chains derived from one specimen sequenced in a study of T cell responses to AZD1222 COVID-19 vaccine. Libraries were prepared by immunoSEQ multiplex PCR; TCRdb keeps only in-frame clonotypes and omits some of them. The profile shows tens of thousands of clones, roughly 86% of them singletons. This specimen was peripheral blood, taken 28 days after the second AZD1222 dose. These receptors were taken from an adult who received the AZD1222 COVID-19 vaccine.

The chain recombines TRBV7-3 with TRBJ2-7, with 8 bases that match TRBD2. V shed 2 bases, J shed 0 bases, and the junction held 6 bases outside the gene matches. CDR1 and CDR2 (germline): SGHTA, FQGTGA. The CDR3 runs to 16 residues. The CDR3 reads CASSLGGSGASYEQYF. The CDR3, as DNA: TGTGCCAGCAGCTTAGGTGGTAGCGGGGCCTCCTACGAGCAGTACTTC.

CDR3 nucleotide sequence: TGTGCCAGCAGTGAATTTCGTGGACAGGGACGAGAGACCCAGTACTTC. This encodes CASSEFRGQGRETQYF. The V gene is TRBV25-1, the J gene TRBJ2-5, with TRBD1 identical over 8 bases. This CDR3 is 16 amino acids long. CDR1 and CDR2 from the germline V gene are MGHDK and SYGVNS. V was pared by 1 base and J by 4 bases, with 8 bases of the junction left unmatched. Drawing the rest from reference TRBV25-1 and TRBJ2-5, the complete variable domain is EADIYQTPRYLVIGTGKKITLECSQTMGHDKMYWYQQDPGMELHLIHYSYGVNSTEKGDLSSESTVSRIRTEHFPLTLESARPSHTSQYLCASSEFRGQGRETQYFGPGTRLLVL.

The gene calls are TRBV6-5 and TRBJ1-5; D remains ambiguous. Germline-derived CDR1 and CDR2 are MNHEY and SVGAGI. The CDR3 spans 15 residues. V lost 9 bases, J lost 1 base, and 16 bases lay in between. The DNA for the CDR3 is TGTGCCAGTACTAGAGAGGGCGCAAGCAATCAGCCCCAGCATTTT. This encodes CASTREGASNQPQHF.

The V call is TRBV28, the J call TRBJ2-5, with D possibly being TRBD2 (5 bases). In germline, CDR1 is MDHEN, CDR2 SYDVKM. V was pared by 10 bases and J by 3 bases, with 15 bases between. The CDR3 is 13 residues long. The CDR3 loop is CAIKGAKEETQYF. As DNA, the CDR3 is TGTGCCATTAAGGGAGCTAAAGAAGAGACCCAGTACTTC.

The chain recombines TRBV5-1 with TRBJ2-7, with D tentatively TRBD2 (5 bases). CDR1 SGHRS and CDR2 YFSETQ come from the germline V gene. CDR3 size: 15 residues. V lost 4 bases and J 6 bases, leaving 20 bases between the germline ends. CDR3 nucleotides: TGCGCCAGCAGCCAACCCAAAGCGGCCCCCTCCGAGCAGTACTTC. Translated: CASSQPKAAPSEQYF.

This clone was seen just once. V and J are TRBV30 and TRBJ2-2; weak D call: TRBD1 (6 bases). Germline V gene data show CDR1 as GTSNPN and CDR2 as SVGIG (reference sequence). V was clipped by 2 bases and J by 4 bases, with 11 bases between them. CDR3 length: 14 residues. As DNA, the CDR3 is TGTGCCTGGAGTCGAGGGGGTCCCACCGGGGAGCTGTTTTTT. Its translation: CAWSRGGPTGELFF.

This chain uses TRBV7-3 with TRBJ2-2, with D possibly TRBD1 on 6 matching bases. CDR1 SGHTA and CDR2 FQGTGA come from the germline V gene. With 2 bases removed from V and 2 bases from J, the gap between germline ends came to 15 bases. The CDR3 totals 17 residues. The CDR3 here is CASSLHAGTRNTGELFF. The CDR3 region has the DNA TGTGCCAGCAGCTTACACGCCGGGACAAGAAACACCGGGGAGCTGTTTTTT.

This chain connects TRBV9 to TRBJ1-1; D unclear. V was clipped by 5 bases and J by 0 bases, with 11 bases between them. The CDR3 consists of 14 residues. Germline lookup yields CDR1 SGDLS and CDR2 YYNGEE. The CDR3 sequence is CASSGLGLNTEAFF. CDR3 nucleotide sequence: TGTGCCAGCAGTGGGCTCGGATTGAACACTGAAGCTTTCTTT.

The rearrangement joins TRBV5-1 to TRBJ2-7; D assignment may be TRBD1 or TRBD2 (5 bases each). The V gene lost 2 bases and the J gene lost 6 bases, with 15 bases spanning the gap. CDR3 length: 14 amino acids. From germline, CDR1 is SGHRS and CDR2 YFSETQ. Here the CDR3 DNA reads TGCGCCAGCAGCTTAACCGGGGCCTTTGGCGAGCAGTACTTC. Translation gives CASSLTGAFGEQYF.

The chain couples TRBV28 to TRBJ1-6; the D is unclear. From germline, CDR1 is MDHEN and CDR2 SYDVKM. The V and J ends lost 8 bases and 8 bases respectively, with 7 bases between them. This CDR3 comprises 11 residues. CDR3 amino acids: CASGSDSPLHF. CDR3 bases: TGTGCCAGCGGTAGTGATTCACCCCTCCACTTT. The variable domain in full, completed from reference TRBV28 and TRBJ1-6, reads DVKVTQSSRYLVKRTGEKVFLECVQDMDHENMFWYRQDPGLGLRLIYFSYDVKMKEKGDIPEGYSVSREKKERFSLILESASTNQTSMYLCASGSDSPLHFGNGTRLTVT.

The chain couples TRBV19 to TRBJ2-5, with TRBD1 matching 10 bases. Germline CDR1 LNHDA, CDR2 SQIVND (reference sequence). The CDR3 sequence is 14 residues long. The ends lost 9 bases at V and 5 bases at J; junction bases unmatched: 9. The CDR3 DNA reads TGTGCCAGCCGGGACAGGGGAGGAACGGAGACCCAGTACTTC. Amino acids: CASRDRGGTETQYF. Together with reference TRBV19 and TRBJ2-5, the CDR3 gives the full variable domain: DGGITQSPKYLFRKEGQNVTLSCEQNLNHDAMYWYRQDPGQGLRLIYYSQIVNDFQKGDIAEGYSVSREKKESFPLTVTSAQKNPTAFYLCASRDRGGTETQYFGPGTRLLVL.

The V call is TRBV29-1, the J call TRBJ2-1; 9 nucleotides align to TRBD2. This CDR3 has 15 amino acids. Looked up from germline, CDR1 is SQVTM and CDR2 is ANQGSEA. V lost 2 bases to trimming and J lost 10 bases; unmatched junction nucleotides: 12. The CDR3 loop reads CSVESQGAGLAEQFF. The CDR3 DNA reads TGCAGCGTTGAATCCCAGGGCGCTGGACTAGCGGAGCAGTTCTTC.

The rearrangement joins TRBV7-9 to TRBJ2-7; D perhaps matches TRBD1 (5 bases). This CDR3 has 14 amino acids. Germline V gene data show CDR1 as SEHNR and CDR2 as FQNEAQ (reference sequence). V lost 5 bases, J lost 2 bases, and 13 bases lay in between. This CDR3 is CASSPQTVTYEQYF. The CDR3 DNA reads TGTGCCAGCAGCCCCCAGACAGTGACCTACGAGCAGTACTTC.

The V gene is TRBV24-1, the J gene TRBJ2-1; perhaps D is TRBD1 or TRBD2 (5 bases each). There are 17 residues in the CDR3. Germline CDR1 is KGHDR and CDR2 is SFDVKD. V was pared by 1 base and J by 3 bases, with 15 bases between. DNA of the CDR3: TGTGCCACCAGTGATTTTGGGGGTGGCAAGTACTACAATGAGCAGTTCTTC. This codes for CATSDFGGGKYYNEQFF.

This clone was detected once. The CDR3 here is CASREGQGADGYTF. The CDR3, as DNA: TGTGCCAGCAGAGAAGGACAGGGGGCTGATGGCTACACCTTC. The V call is TRBV28, the J call TRBJ1-2, with TRBD1 identical over 11 bases. The V gene end was trimmed by 6 bases and the J gene end by 6 bases; junction bases not matched to a gene: 6. The CDR3 has 14 amino acids. The germline V gene has CDR1 MDHEN and CDR2 SYDVKM.

The chain carries TRBV19 and TRBJ2-2; the D gene is possibly TRBD2 (7 bases). Trimming took 5 bases from V and 3 from J, leaving 16 bases between them. There are 16 residues in the CDR3. Germline CDR1 is LNHDA and CDR2 is SQIVND (reference sequence). CDR3 coding DNA: TGTGCCAGTAGTCAGGGGAGGGTCCGGGACACCGGGGAGCTGTTTTTT. This translates into CASSQGRVRDTGELFF.

The J gene is TRBJ2-6, the V gene TRBV11-1; D call uncertain. The CDR3 runs 16 residues. Germline loops: CDR1 SGHAT, CDR2 FQDESV (reference sequence). Trimming pared 7 bases from V and 0 bases from J, leaving 13 bases between. CDR3 protein: CASTPGSFSGANVLTF. CDR3 nucleotides: TGTGCCAGCACCCCTGGATCTTTCTCTGGGGCCAACGTCCTGACTTTC.

This clone was counted a single time. The chain joins TRBV30 to TRBJ1-4; D uncertain. Germline values: CDR1 GTSNPN, CDR2 SVGIG (reference sequence). V was shortened by 3 bases and J by 7 bases, with 12 bases between the two germline ends. The CDR3 has 13 amino acids. This CDR3 is CAWRRGPIEKLFF. The CDR3 nucleotides read TGTGCCTGGAGGAGAGGCCCAATTGAAAAACTGTTTTTT.

The J gene is TRBJ2-1, the V gene TRBV28; D may match TRBD1 or TRBD2 (6 bases each). The CDR3 runs to 13 residues. V lost 9 bases to trimming and J lost 5 bases, with 14 bases between them. Germline values: CDR1 MDHEN, CDR2 SYDVKM. The CDR3 region has the DNA TGTGCCAGGGGGCAGGGGACTGACAATGAGCAGTTCTTC. Translation: CARGQGTDNEQFF.

This chain connects TRBV5-6 to TRBJ1-3, with D uncertain. Germline CDR1 SGHDT, CDR2 YYEEEE. Trimming stripped 7 bases from V and 0 bases from J, with 8 bases between. The CDR3 sequence is 13 residues long. CDR3 DNA sequence: TGTGCCAGCGCGGACCTCTCTGGAAACACCATATATTTT. Amino acid sequence: CASADLSGNTIYF.

This rearrangement joins TRBV7-6 to TRBJ2-6, with 7 bases that match TRBD2. The length of the CDR3 is 19 residues. CDR1 SGHVS and CDR2 FNYEAQ come from the germline V gene. The V segment lost 5 bases and the J segment 2 bases; nucleotides outside the gene matches: 15. CDR3: CASSLGYREVGAGANVLTF. CDR3 in DNA: TGTGCCAGCAGCCTAGGTTATCGGGAGGTGGGAGCTGGGGCCAACGTCCTGACTTTC.

V gene TRBV24-1 combines with J gene TRBJ2-1; 14 nucleotides line up with TRBD2. This CDR3 is built from 18 residues. Germline loops: CDR1 KGHDR, CDR2 SFDVKD. The V gene end was trimmed by 2 bases and the J gene end by 4 bases; junction bases not matched to a gene: 6. CDR3 in amino acids: CATSDSTSGRAGYNEQFF. CDR3 sequence (DNA): TGTGCCACCAGTGATTCGACTAGCGGGAGGGCCGGATACAATGAGCAGTTCTTC.

The chain carries TRBV5-1 and TRBJ1-3, with 8 bases that match TRBD1. The CDR3 runs to 16 residues. Losses at the gene ends were 0 bases for V and 4 bases for J; bases not matched to a gene: 6. Germline V gene data show CDR1 as SGHRS and CDR2 as YFSETQ. The CDR3 nucleotides are TGCGCCAGCAGCTTGGCCCCGCAGGGGGCGGGAAACACCATATATTTT. It codes for CASSLAPQGAGNTIYF.

The chain combines TRBV5-1 with TRBJ2-2, with a possible D match to TRBD1 (6 bases). This CDR3 comprises 16 residues. Germline lookup yields CDR1 SGHRS and CDR2 YFSETQ. Trimming shortened V by 2 bases and J by 6 bases, and 17 bases separated the two germline ends. CDR3 amino acids: CASSLLNRVLPGELFF. The CDR3 DNA is TGCGCCAGCAGCTTACTAAACAGGGTTCTGCCCGGGGAGCTGTTTTTT.

This chain joins TRBV21-1 and TRBJ2-4; TRBD1 reflects the table's D call only, with no check against the DNA. TRBV21-1 is given as a pseudogene. This CDR3 region has 13 residues. CDR3 in DNA: TGTGCCAGCAGCGACTGGGACAGTAACATTCAGTACTTC. Protein: CASSDWDSNIQYF.

The chain joins TRBV7-3 to TRBJ2-7, with 10 bases fitting TRBD1. The CDR3 is 14 residues long. V lost 5 bases, J lost 3 bases, and 4 bases stayed unmatched. The germline V gene has CDR1 SGHTA and CDR2 FQGTGA. The CDR3: CASSTGQGSYEQYF. The CDR3 DNA reads as TGTGCCAGCAGCACGGGACAGGGGAGCTACGAGCAGTACTTC. The full variable domain, completed using reference TRBV7-3 and TRBJ2-7, is GAGVSQTPSNKVTEKGKYVELRCDPISGHTALYWYRQSLGQGPEFLIYFQGTGAADDSGLPNDRFFAVRPEGSVSTLKIQRTERGDSAVYLCASSTGQGSYEQYFGPGTRLTVT.